The 27 T cell receptor beta chains presented below share a single source sample, sequenced in a study of T cells in Graves' hyperthyroidism and ophthalmopathy. Researchers amplified the TCR beta CDR3 regions from RNA transcripts. The TCR CDR3 first-round RT-PCR relied on the HTBI primer set. TCRdb reprocessed the multiplex PCR reads with MiXCR, giving one entry per CDR3 protein. The table has some 500,000 distinct CDR3 sequences, 15% to 20% seen once. The specimen was blood. The source of these receptors is a woman in her twenties or thirties with Graves' ophthalmopathy.

This clonotype was observed at least ten times. In nucleotides, the CDR3 is TGTGCCAGCAGTCTCCCAAAGTACCCTGAAGCTTTCTTT. It is translated as CASSLPKYPEAFF. This chain connects TRBV28 to TRBJ1-1; unclear D gene. Germline loops: CDR1 MDHEN, CDR2 SYDVKM. Trimming removed 5 bases at V and 6 bases at J, with 13 bases between. CDR3 length: 13 amino acids.

V and J are TRBV11-2 and TRBJ2-7; D tentatively reads TRBD1 or TRBD2 (5 bases each). Per the germline V gene, CDR1 is SGHAT and CDR2 is FQNNGV. The CDR3 has 17 amino acids. V lost 8 bases, J lost 5 bases, and 28 bases lay in between. CDR3: CASAPPLPLRRGDEQYF. The CDR3 coding sequence is TGTGCCAGCGCCCCCCCCCTCCCACTTCGACGAGGGGACGAGCAGTACTTC.

J is TRBJ2-7 and V is TRBV14; 7 bases line up with TRBD1. Germline V gene lookup returns CDR1 SGHDN and CDR2 FVKESK. This CDR3 has 15 amino acids. J was trimmed by 1 base and V by 4 bases; bases with no gene match: 7. CDR3 sequence (DNA): TGTGCCAGCAGCCTGGAGAGGGGGCTATCCTACGAGCAGTACTTC. Its protein product is CASSLERGLSYEQYF.

This clonotype has ten or more counts. CDR3 nucleotides: TGTGCCACCACCGGTCAGGGTCCACAAGAGACCCAGTACTTC. It specifies CATTGQGPQETQYF. The chain has TRBV24-1 and TRBJ2-5, with D perhaps matching TRBD1 (5 bases). CDR3 size: 14 residues. The germline V gene encodes CDR1 KGHDR and CDR2 SFDVKD. V was shortened by 8 bases and J by 2 bases, with 14 bases between the two germline ends.

CDR3 amino acids: CASSLVGSGTSSYNEQFF. The DNA of the CDR3 is TGCGCCAGCAGCTTGGTTGGTAGCGGGACCAGCTCCTACAATGAGCAGTTCTTC. The chain joins TRBV5-1 to TRBJ2-1, with 8 nucleotides matching TRBD2. The CDR3 consists of 18 residues. V lost 0 bases to trimming and J lost 0 bases; unmatched junction nucleotides: 8. Germline CDR1 reads SGHRS; CDR2 reads YFSETQ.

This clonotype was seen many times. CDR3 DNA: TGTGCCAGCAGCTTATCCAGGGATGCGGTGGAAAAACTGTTTTTT. Protein: CASSLSRDAVEKLFF. J is TRBJ1-4 and V is TRBV7-6; maybe TRBD1 (5 bases). Deletions cut 2 bases from V and 8 bases from J, with 15 bases between. This CDR3 spans 15 amino acids. CDR1 and CDR2 (germline): SGHVS, FNYEAQ. The full variable domain, completed using reference TRBV7-6 and TRBJ1-4, is GAGVSQSPRYKVTKRGQDVALRCDPISGHVSLYWYRQALGQGPEFLTYFNYEAQQDKSGLPNDRFSAERPEGSISTLTIQRTEQRDSAMYRCASSLSRDAVEKLFFGSGTQLSVL.

This chain links TRBV19 with TRBJ2-2, with D tentatively TRBD1 (5 bases). Germline V lookup: CDR1 LNHDA, CDR2 SQIVND (reference sequence). V was cut by 3 bases and J by 2 bases, with 10 bases left in between. The CDR3 covers 15 residues. The CDR3 sequence is CASSIWQGNTGELFF. The CDR3 DNA is TGTGCCAGTAGTATTTGGCAGGGTAACACCGGGGAGCTGTTTTTT. The whole variable domain, filled in from reference TRBV19 and TRBJ2-2, reads DGGITQSPKYLFRKEGQNVTLSCEQNLNHDAMYWYRQDPGQGLRLIYYSQIVNDFQKGDIAEGYSVSREKKESFPLTVTSAQKNPTAFYLCASSIWQGNTGELFFGEGSRLTVL.

This clonotype occurred many times. This CDR3 is CSASLLTSGEQYF. Here the CDR3 DNA reads TGCAGTGCTAGCCTACTAACTTCGGGTGAGCAGTACTTC. This chain connects TRBV20-1 to TRBJ2-7; no definite D call. The CDR3 totals 13 residues. Trimming left V 3 bases short and J 7 bases short, with 16 bases between. CDR1 and CDR2 from the germline V gene are DFQATT and SNEGSKA (reference sequence).

As concerns this clonotype: This may come from a read error, since a much larger clone is one base off. The V call is TRBV18, the J call TRBJ2-3, with D possibly matching TRBD1 (6 bases). The CDR3 totals 15 residues. Germline V gene lookup returns CDR1 KGHSH and CDR2 LQKENI. Here the CDR3 reads CASPPELQGRDTQYF. The CDR3 region has the DNA TGTGCCAGCCCACCAGAGCTCCAGGGGCGGGATACGCAGTATTTT. Full variable domain (rest looked up from reference TRBV18 and TRBJ2-3): NAGVMQNPRHLVRRRGQEARLRCSPMKGHSHVYWYRQLPEEGLKFMVYLQKENIIDESGMPKERFSAEFPKEGPSILRIQQVVRGDSAAYFCASPPELQGRDTQYFGPGTRLTVL.

Ten or more counts support this clonotype. This chain uses TRBV27 with TRBJ1-2, with D maybe TRBD1 (6 bases). The CDR3 totals 14 residues. The V gene lost 6 bases and the J gene lost 2 bases, with 13 bases spanning the gap. Germline CDR1 reads MNHEY; CDR2 reads SMNVEV (reference sequence). In DNA form, the CDR3 reads TGTGCCAGCAGCCCCTACAGGGCCAACTATGGCTACACCTTC. Its protein is CASSPYRANYGYTF.

This clonotype was detected only a few times. This chain connects TRBV19 to TRBJ2-1; 12 positions agree with TRBD2. Losses at the gene ends were 2 bases for V and 0 bases for J; bases not matched to a gene: 2. The CDR3 contains 17 residues. In germline, CDR1 is LNHDA, CDR2 SQIVND (reference sequence). The DNA for the CDR3 is TGTGCCAGTAGTATAACTAGCGGGAGGATCTCCTACAATGAGCAGTTCTTC. It yields the protein CASSITSGRISYNEQFF.

This clonotype was picked up many times. The chain employs TRBV5-5 and TRBJ2-7; TRBD2 agrees at 10 bases. Germline V gene data show CDR1 as SGHKS and CDR2 as YYEKEE (reference sequence). Trimming removed 4 bases from V and 4 bases from J; junction bases left unmatched: 8. CDR3 length: 15 amino acids. CDR3 nucleotide sequence: TGTGCCAGCAGCGCACTAGCGGGAAGGTCTTACGAGCAGTACTTC. Protein: CASSALAGRSYEQYF.

This clonotype has more than one count but fewer than ten. V and J are TRBV28 and TRBJ1-3; D is unresolved. The CDR3 length is 15 residues. The germline V and J ends were trimmed by 4 bases and 3 bases, with 13 bases remaining between them. Germline V CDR1 and CDR2: MDHEN, SYDVKM. The CDR3 is CASSYGIGSGNTIYF. In DNA form, the CDR3 reads TGTGCCAGCAGTTACGGTATAGGTAGTGGAAACACCATATATTTT. Supplemented by reference TRBV28 and TRBJ1-3, the full variable domain reads DVKVTQSSRYLVKRTGEKVFLECVQDMDHENMFWYRQDPGLGLRLIYFSYDVKMKEKGDIPEGYSVSREKKERFSLILESASTNQTSMYLCASSYGIGSGNTIYFGEGSWLTVV.

Many counts were recorded for this clonotype. The rearrangement links TRBV30 to TRBJ1-1; 8 nucleotides match TRBD1. This CDR3 spans 12 amino acids. Germline V lookup: CDR1 GTSNPN, CDR2 SVGIG (reference sequence). V shed 3 bases and J 11 bases; nucleotides not matched to a gene: 8. The CDR3 loop reads CAWSEQGVKAFF. The CDR3 nucleotides are TGTGCCTGGAGCGAACAGGGGGTTAAGGCTTTCTTT.

This chain uses TRBV7-2 with TRBJ2-7; perhaps TRBD2 as D (5 bases). Deletions cut 2 bases from V and 7 bases from J, with 24 bases between. Looked up from germline, CDR1 is SGHTA and CDR2 is FQGNSA. The CDR3 extends over 17 amino acids. CDR3 sequence: CASSLNLGSDLKVEQYF. DNA of the CDR3: TGTGCCAGCAGCTTAAATCTAGGCTCGGACTTAAAAGTGGAGCAGTACTTC.

In its sample, this clonotype was seen many times. The chain joins TRBV3-1 to TRBJ2-5; TRBD1 or TRBD2 may be the D gene (5 bases each). Germline CDR1 reads LGHDT; CDR2 reads YNNKEL (reference sequence). V was pared by 1 base and J by 4 bases, with 19 bases between. The CDR3 extends over 17 amino acids. The CDR3, as DNA: TGTGCCAGCAGCCAAGTATTATCCGCCGGGGCGGGAGAGACCCAGTACTTC. Protein sequence: CASSQVLSAGAGETQYF.

In its sample, this clonotype was seen many times. The chain recombines TRBV12-3 or TRBV12-4 with TRBJ2-7; 8 bases are shared with TRBD2. The ends lost 5 bases at V and 5 bases at J; junction bases unmatched: 11. CDR3 length equals 15 residues. The chain's CDR3 is CASSPVREGLDEQYF. DNA for the CDR3: TGTGCCAGCAGTCCCGTCCGGGAGGGCCTCGACGAGCAGTACTTC.

V is TRBV3-1 and J is TRBJ1-6; 8 bases match TRBD1. Losses at the gene ends were 5 bases for V and 1 base for J; bases not matched to a gene: 10. The CDR3 sequence is 18 residues long. In germline, CDR1 is LGHDT, CDR2 YNNKEL (reference sequence). Here the CDR3 DNA reads TGTGCCAGCAGCTCCCCCGCAGACAGGGGTTCCTATAATTCACCCCTCCACTTT. As protein: CASSSPADRGSYNSPLHF.

This clonotype has just a few counts. CDR3 DNA sequence: TGTGCCAGCAGCGCGGGGGGGGCCCGGGAGACCCAGTACTTC. It specifies CASSAGGARETQYF. The genes are TRBV9 and TRBJ2-5; 8 bases agree with TRBD2. Unmatched junction bases numbered 6, after V lost 3 bases and J lost 5 bases. CDR3 size: 14 residues. The germline gives CDR1 SGDLS, CDR2 YYNGEE.

This clonotype was counted a few times. The chain has TRBV19 and TRBJ2-2; D may match TRBD1 or TRBD2 (5 bases each). V was clipped by 7 bases and J by 3 bases, with 27 bases between them. Germline V gene sequence: CDR1 LNHDA, CDR2 SQIVND (reference sequence). The CDR3 loop spans 19 amino acids. CDR3 DNA sequence: TGTGCCAGTACCAAAACGGGGCTCTCACACGAGAAGGACACCGGGGAGCTGTTTTTT. It codes for CASTKTGLSHEKDTGELFF. The full variable domain, its missing parts supplied by reference TRBV19 and TRBJ2-2, is DGGITQSPKYLFRKEGQNVTLSCEQNLNHDAMYWYRQDPGQGLRLIYYSQIVNDFQKGDIAEGYSVSREKKESFPLTVTSAQKNPTAFYLCASTKTGLSHEKDTGELFFGEGSRLTVL.

CDR3: CASSDSKGHNEQFF. CDR3 nucleotides: TGTGCCAGCAGTGACTCGAAAGGTCACAATGAGCAGTTCTTC. V gene TRBV6-9 combines with J gene TRBJ2-1, with D unclear. The CDR3 totals 14 residues. Germline V gene data show CDR1 as MNHGY and CDR2 as SVAAGI. The V end lost 5 bases, the J end lost 5 bases, and 13 bases lay between the germline ends.

This clonotype came up many times. The chain employs TRBV7-2 and TRBJ2-7; D ambiguous. Trimming cost V 5 bases and J 2 bases, with 4 bases left between them. The CDR3 is made up of 11 amino acids. CDR1 and CDR2 from the germline V gene are SGHTA and FQGNSA. CDR3: CASSTAYEQYF. CDR3 in DNA: TGTGCCAGCAGCACCGCCTACGAGCAGTACTTC.

This clonotype has at least ten counts. This sequence joins TRBV20-1 and TRBJ1-5; no clear D. CDR3 length: 13 amino acids. V was shortened by 4 bases and J by 6 bases, with 13 bases between the two germline ends. The germline CDR1 and CDR2 sequences are DFQATT and SNEGSKA (reference sequence). CDR3 in DNA: TGCAGTGCTACGGGATGGGAAGGTCAGCCCCAGCATTTT. This encodes CSATGWEGQPQHF.

V is TRBV9 and J is TRBJ2-1; 10 positions agree with TRBD2. Germline V gene data show CDR1 as SGDLS and CDR2 as YYNGEE. J gave up 8 bases and V 0 bases, and 11 bases lay outside the gene matches. CDR3 length: 17 residues. CDR3 DNA: TGTGCCAGCAGCGTAGAAGGTAGCGGGAGGTCACGCGATGAGCAGTTCTTC. It translates to CASSVEGSGRSRDEQFF.

This clonotype was seen only a few times. This chain links TRBV11-2 with TRBJ2-7; TRBD1 matches at 9 bases. The CDR3 runs to 13 residues. Per the germline V gene, CDR1 is SGHAT and CDR2 is FQNNGV. V shed 5 bases and J 6 bases; nucleotides not matched to a gene: 5. The CDR3 nucleotides read TGTGCCAGCAGCCGGGACAGGGCCGCCGAGCAGTACTTC. This codes for CASSRDRAAEQYF.

This clonotype occurred many times. V usage is TRBV7-2 and J usage is TRBJ2-1; TRBD2 agrees at 16 bases. The CDR3 loop spans 18 amino acids. V shed 4 bases and J 3 bases; nucleotides not matched to a gene: 6. Germline assignment: CDR1 SGHTA and CDR2 FQGNSA. CDR3 nucleotides: TGTGCCAGCAGCTCCGGGACTAGCGGGAGGGCCAGCTACAATGAGCAGTTCTTC. Its translation: CASSSGTSGRASYNEQFF.

In its sample, this clonotype was seen many times. This CDR3 is CASSSERDSYNEQFF. CDR3 bases: TGTGCCAGCAGTTCCGAGCGGGACTCCTACAATGAGCAGTTCTTC. This sequence joins TRBV12-3 or TRBV12-4 and TRBJ2-1; 7 bases are a match to TRBD2. The J segment lost 0 bases and the V segment lost 4 bases, leaving 3 bases of the junction unmatched. This CDR3 is built from 15 residues.